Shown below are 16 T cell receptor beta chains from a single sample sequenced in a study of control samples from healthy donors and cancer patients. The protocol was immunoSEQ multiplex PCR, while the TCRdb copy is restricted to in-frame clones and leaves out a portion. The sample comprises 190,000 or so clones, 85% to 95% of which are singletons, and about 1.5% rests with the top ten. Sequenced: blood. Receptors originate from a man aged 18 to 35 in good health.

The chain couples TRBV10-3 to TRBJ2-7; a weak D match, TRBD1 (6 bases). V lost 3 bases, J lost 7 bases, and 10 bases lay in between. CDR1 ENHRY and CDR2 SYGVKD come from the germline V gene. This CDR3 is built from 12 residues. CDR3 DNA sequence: TGTGCCATCAGTGACGTTACAGGGGAGCAGTACTTC. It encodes CAISDVTGEQYF.

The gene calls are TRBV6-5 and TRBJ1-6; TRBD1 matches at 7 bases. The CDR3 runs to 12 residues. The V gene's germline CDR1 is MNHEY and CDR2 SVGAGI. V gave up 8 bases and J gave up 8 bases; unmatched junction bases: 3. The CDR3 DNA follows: TGTGCCAGCGGGACAGAGTATTCACCCCTCCACTTT. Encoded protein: CASGTEYSPLHF.

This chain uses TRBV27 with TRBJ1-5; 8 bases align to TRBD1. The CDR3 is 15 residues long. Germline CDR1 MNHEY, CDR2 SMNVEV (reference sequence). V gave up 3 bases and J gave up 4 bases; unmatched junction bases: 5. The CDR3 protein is CASSLRTGLNQPQHF. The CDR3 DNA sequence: TGTGCCAGCAGTTTGAGGACAGGGCTTAATCAGCCCCAGCATTTT.

CDR3 bases: TGTGCCACCTCAGCGGGGGGTGCAGAGACCCAGTACTTC. Translated, it gives CATSAGGAETQYF. The J gene is TRBJ2-5, the V gene TRBV10-3; 9 bases are a match to TRBD2. The length of the CDR3 is 13 residues. V was pared by 10 bases and J by 4 bases, with 7 bases of the junction left unmatched. In germline, CDR1 is ENHRY, CDR2 SYGVKD.

The CDR3 loop reads CATRTSGAYHEQFF. In DNA, the CDR3 is TGTGCCACCAGGACTAGCGGGGCCTATCATGAGCAGTTCTTC. This chain connects TRBV2 to TRBJ2-1, with TRBD2 matching 12 bases. Germline trimming cut 10 bases from V and 8 bases from J; bases unmatched to any gene: 9. This CDR3 has 14 amino acids. Germline assignment: CDR1 SNHLY and CDR2 FYNNEI.

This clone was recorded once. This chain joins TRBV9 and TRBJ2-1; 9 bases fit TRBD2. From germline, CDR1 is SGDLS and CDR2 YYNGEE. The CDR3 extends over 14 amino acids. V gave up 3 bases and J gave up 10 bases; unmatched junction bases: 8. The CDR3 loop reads CASSGNSGGYEQFF. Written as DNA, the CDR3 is TGTGCCAGCAGCGGTAATAGCGGGGGATACGAGCAGTTCTTC. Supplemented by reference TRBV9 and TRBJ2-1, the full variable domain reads DSGVTQTPKHLITATGQRVTLRCSPRSGDLSVYWYQQSLDQGLQFLIQYYNGEERAKGNILERFSAQQFPDLHSELNLSSLELGDSALYFCASSGNSGGYEQFFGPGTRLTVL.

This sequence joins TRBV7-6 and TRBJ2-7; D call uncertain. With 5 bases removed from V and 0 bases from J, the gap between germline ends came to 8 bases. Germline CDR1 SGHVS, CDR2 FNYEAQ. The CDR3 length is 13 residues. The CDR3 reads CASSQGLSYEQYF. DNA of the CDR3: TGTGCCAGCAGCCAAGGCCTCTCCTACGAGCAGTACTTC.

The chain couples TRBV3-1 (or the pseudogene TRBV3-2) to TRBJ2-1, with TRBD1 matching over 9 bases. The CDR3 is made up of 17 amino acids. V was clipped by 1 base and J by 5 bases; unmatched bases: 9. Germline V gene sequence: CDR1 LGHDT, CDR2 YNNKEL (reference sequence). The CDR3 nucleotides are TGTGCCAGCAGCCAAGTGGGGGGACAGGGTGGCAACAATGAGCAGTTCTTC. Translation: CASSQVGGQGGNNEQFF.

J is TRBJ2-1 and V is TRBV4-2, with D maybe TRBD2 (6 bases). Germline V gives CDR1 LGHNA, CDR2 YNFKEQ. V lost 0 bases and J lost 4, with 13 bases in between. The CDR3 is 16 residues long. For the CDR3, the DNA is TGTGCCAGCAGCCAAGATTTGGCGGGGTGGTACAATGAGCAGTTCTTC. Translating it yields CASSQDLAGWYNEQFF.

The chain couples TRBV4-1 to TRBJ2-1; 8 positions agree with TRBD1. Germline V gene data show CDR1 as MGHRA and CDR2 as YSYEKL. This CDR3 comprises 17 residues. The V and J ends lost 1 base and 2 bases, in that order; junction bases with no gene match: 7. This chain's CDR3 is CASSQALDRATYNEQFF. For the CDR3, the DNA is TGCGCCAGCAGCCAAGCTTTGGACAGGGCGACCTACAATGAGCAGTTCTTC.

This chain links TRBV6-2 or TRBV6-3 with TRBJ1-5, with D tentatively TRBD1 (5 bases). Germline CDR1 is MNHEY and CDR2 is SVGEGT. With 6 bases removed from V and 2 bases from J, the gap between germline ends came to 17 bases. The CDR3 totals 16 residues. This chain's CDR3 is CASSPTGGERNQPQHF. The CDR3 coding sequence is TGTGCCAGCAGCCCTACGGGGGGGGAACGCAATCAGCCCCAGCATTTT.

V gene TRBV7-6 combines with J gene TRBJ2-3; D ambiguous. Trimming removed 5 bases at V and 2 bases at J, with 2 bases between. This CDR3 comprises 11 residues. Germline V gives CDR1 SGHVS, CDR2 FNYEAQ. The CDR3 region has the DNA TGTGCCAGCAGCCTCACAGATACGCAGTATTTT. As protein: CASSLTDTQYF.

CDR3 in DNA: TGTGCCAGCAGTTACAGGACTAGCGGGGGATACGAGCAGTACTTC. Protein: CASSYRTSGGYEQYF. The rearrangement links TRBV28 to TRBJ2-7; TRBD2 matches at 13 bases. Germline V CDR1 and CDR2: MDHEN, SYDVKM. The CDR3 sequence is 15 residues long. The ends lost 4 bases at V and 4 bases at J; junction bases unmatched: 4.

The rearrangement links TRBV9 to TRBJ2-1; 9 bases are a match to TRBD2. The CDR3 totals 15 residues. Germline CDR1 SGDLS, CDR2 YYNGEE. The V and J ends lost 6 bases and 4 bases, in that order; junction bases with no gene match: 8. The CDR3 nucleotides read TGTGCCAGCACCCCTGAGAGCGGGGGGTACAATGAGCAGTTCTTC. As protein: CASTPESGGYNEQFF.

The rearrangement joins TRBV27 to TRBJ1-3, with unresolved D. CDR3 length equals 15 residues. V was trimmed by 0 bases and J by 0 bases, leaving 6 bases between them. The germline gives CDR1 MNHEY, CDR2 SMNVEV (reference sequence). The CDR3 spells CASSLSGSSGNTIYF. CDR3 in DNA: TGTGCCAGCAGTTTATCGGGTAGCTCTGGAAACACCATATATTTT.

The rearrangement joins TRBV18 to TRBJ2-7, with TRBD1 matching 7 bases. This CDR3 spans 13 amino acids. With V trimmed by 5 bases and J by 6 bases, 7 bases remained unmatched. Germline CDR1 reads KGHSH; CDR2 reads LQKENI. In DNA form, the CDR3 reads TGTGCCAGCTCATATGACAGGGCGGGCGAGCAGTACTTC. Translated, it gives CASSYDRAGEQYF. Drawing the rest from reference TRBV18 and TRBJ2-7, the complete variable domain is NAGVMQNPRHLVRRRGQEARLRCSPMKGHSHVYWYRQLPEEGLKFMVYLQKENIIDESGMPKERFSAEFPKEGPSILRIQQVVRGDSAAYFCASSYDRAGEQYFGPGTRLTVT.